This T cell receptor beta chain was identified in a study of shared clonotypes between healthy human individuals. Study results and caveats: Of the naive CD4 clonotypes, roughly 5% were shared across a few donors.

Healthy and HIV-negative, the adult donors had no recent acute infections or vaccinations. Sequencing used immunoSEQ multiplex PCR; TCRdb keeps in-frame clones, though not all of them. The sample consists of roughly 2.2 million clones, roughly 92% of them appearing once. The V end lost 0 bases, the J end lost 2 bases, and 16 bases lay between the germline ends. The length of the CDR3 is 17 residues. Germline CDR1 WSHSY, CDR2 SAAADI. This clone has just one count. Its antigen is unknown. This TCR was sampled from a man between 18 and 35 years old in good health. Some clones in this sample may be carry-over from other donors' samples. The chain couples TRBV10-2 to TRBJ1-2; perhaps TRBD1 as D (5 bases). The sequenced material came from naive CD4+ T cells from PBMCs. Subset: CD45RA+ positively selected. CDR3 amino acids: CASSESGLLGGNYGYTF. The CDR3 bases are TGCGCCAGCAGTGAGTCGGGGCTGTTAGGAGGAAACTATGGCTACACCTTC.